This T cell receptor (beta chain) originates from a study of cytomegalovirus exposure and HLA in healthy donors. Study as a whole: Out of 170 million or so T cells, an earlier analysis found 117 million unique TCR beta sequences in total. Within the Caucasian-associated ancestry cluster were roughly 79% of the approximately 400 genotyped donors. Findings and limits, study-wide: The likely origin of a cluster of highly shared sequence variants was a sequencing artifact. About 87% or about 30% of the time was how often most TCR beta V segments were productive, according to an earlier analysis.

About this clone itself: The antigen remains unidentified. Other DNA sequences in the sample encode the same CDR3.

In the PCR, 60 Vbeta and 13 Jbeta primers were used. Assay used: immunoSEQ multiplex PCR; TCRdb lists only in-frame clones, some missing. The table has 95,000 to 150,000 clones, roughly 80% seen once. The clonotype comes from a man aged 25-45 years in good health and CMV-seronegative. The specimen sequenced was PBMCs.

The CDR3 region has the DNA TGTGCCAGCAGCTTAGGTGGGGCGGAAGCTTTCTTT. Protein product: CASSLGGAEAFF. The rearrangement links TRBV7-9 to TRBJ1-1, with D perhaps TRBD1 (5 bases). CDR1 and CDR2 from the germline V gene are SEHNR and FQNEAQ (reference sequence). CDR3 length: 12 residues. V dropped 1 base and J dropped 8 bases, with 8 bases sitting between them.